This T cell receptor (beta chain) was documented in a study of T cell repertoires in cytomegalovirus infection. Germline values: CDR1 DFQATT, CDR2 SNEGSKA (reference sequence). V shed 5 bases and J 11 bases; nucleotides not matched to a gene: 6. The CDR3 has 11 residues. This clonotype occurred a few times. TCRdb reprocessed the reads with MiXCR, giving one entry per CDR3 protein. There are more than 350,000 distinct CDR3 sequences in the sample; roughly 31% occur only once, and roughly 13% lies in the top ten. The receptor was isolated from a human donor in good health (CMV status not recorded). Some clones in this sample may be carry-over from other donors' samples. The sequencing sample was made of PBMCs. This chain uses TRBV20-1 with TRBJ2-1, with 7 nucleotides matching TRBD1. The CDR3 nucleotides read TGCAGTGCTGCCGACAGGGATAAGCAGTTCTTC. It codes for CSAADRDKQFF.